The 11 T cell receptor beta chains below all came from one sample that was sequenced in a study of technical replicates of blood from a handful of donors. The method was immunoSEQ multiplex PCR; TCRdb's version includes in-frame clones alone and lacks a portion of them. The sample consists of 35,000 to 50,000 clones, around 96% of them appearing once. The source material was T cells isolated from PBMCs. The source is a human donor in good health.

The chain employs TRBV27 and TRBJ2-3; D is ambiguous. Germline V gene data show CDR1 as MNHEY and CDR2 as SMNVEV (reference sequence). CDR3 size: 16 residues. The V gene lost 5 bases and the J gene lost 0 bases, with 15 bases spanning the gap. The CDR3 nucleotides read TGTGCCAGCAGTCCTTGGGCCCCCCGGAGCACAGATACGCAGTATTTT. Protein: CASSPWAPRSTDTQYF.

The chain couples TRBV5-4 to TRBJ1-4; 7 bases agree with TRBD1. Germline loops: CDR1 SGHNT, CDR2 YYREEE (reference sequence). Trimming cost V 6 bases and J 2 bases; bases outside gene matches: 4. The CDR3 is 14 residues long. In nucleotides, the CDR3 is TGTGCCAGCACCCGGGACAGCACTAATGAAAAACTGTTTTTT. Translating it yields CASTRDSTNEKLFF.

The V call is TRBV7-3, the J call TRBJ2-7; 8 bases match TRBD2. The V gene end was trimmed by 0 bases and the J gene end by 2 bases; junction bases not matched to a gene: 6. CDR3 length equals 16 residues. Germline values: CDR1 SGHTA, CDR2 FQGTGA. The DNA for the CDR3 is TGTGCCAGCAGCTTAACCCCGACTAGCGTACCCTACGAGCAGTACTTC. Protein: CASSLTPTSVPYEQYF.

The chain has TRBV27 and TRBJ2-7; 10 bases match TRBD2. J lost 0 bases, V lost 3 bases, and 8 bases had no gene match. Germline V lookup: CDR1 MNHEY, CDR2 SMNVEV (reference sequence). The CDR3 length is 17 residues. This CDR3 reads CASSLSSGSLSSYEQYF. In nucleotides, the CDR3 is TGTGCCAGCAGTTTGTCTAGCGGGAGTCTAAGCTCCTACGAGCAGTACTTC.

The V call is TRBV10-3, the J call TRBJ2-3; a weak D match, TRBD2 (6 bases). V lost 5 bases to trimming and J lost 0 bases, with 12 bases between them. The CDR3 extends over 15 amino acids. Germline CDR1 is ENHRY and CDR2 is SYGVKD. CDR3 in amino acids: CAISPLATSTDTQYF. As DNA, the CDR3 is TGTGCCATCAGTCCTCTAGCGACTAGCACAGATACGCAGTATTTT.

The chain employs TRBV5-1 and TRBJ1-2; D might be TRBD1 (6 bases). The CDR3 runs to 15 residues. Germline CDR1 and CDR2: SGHRS and YFSETQ. The V and J ends lost 1 base and 4 bases respectively, with 14 bases between them. The CDR3 protein is CASSLKQGVRYGYTF. DNA for the CDR3: TGCGCCAGCAGCTTGAAACAGGGAGTCCGCTATGGCTACACCTTC.

This rearrangement joins TRBV5-6 to TRBJ2-7; 10 bases line up with TRBD2. V lost 2 bases to trimming and J lost 4 bases; unmatched junction nucleotides: 6. Germline-derived CDR1 and CDR2 are SGHDT and YYEEEE. CDR3 size: 15 residues. This CDR3 is CASSFPGLAIYEQYF. CDR3 bases: TGTGCCAGCAGCTTTCCGGGACTAGCGATTTACGAGCAGTACTTC.

The chain has TRBV27 and TRBJ2-1; 8 bases agree with TRBD2. Looked up from germline, CDR1 is MNHEY and CDR2 is SMNVEV (reference sequence). The CDR3 is 17 residues long. The J segment lost 4 bases and the V segment lost 1 base, leaving 9 bases of the junction unmatched. The CDR3 nucleotides are TGTGCCAGCAGTTTATTAACGGCGGGAGGACCTTACAATGAGCAGTTCTTC. Amino acid sequence: CASSLLTAGGPYNEQFF.

This clone was recorded only once. This rearrangement joins TRBV5-6 to TRBJ1-5, with D perhaps matching TRBD1 (6 bases). With 4 bases removed from V and 0 bases from J, the gap between germline ends came to 11 bases. Germline values: CDR1 SGHDT, CDR2 YYEEEE. This CDR3 region has 15 residues. CDR3 nucleotide sequence: TGTGCCAGCAGCCCGGGGGGCGTTAGCAATCAGCCCCAGCATTTT. Its protein product is CASSPGGVSNQPQHF.

The chain links TRBV2 to TRBJ2-7; D is uncertain. The CDR3 loop spans 15 amino acids. Germline V gene lookup returns CDR1 SNHLY and CDR2 FYNNEI. Trimming removed 6 bases at V and 0 bases at J, with 15 bases between. Here the CDR3 reads CASRSYSGSSYEQYF. The CDR3, as DNA: TGTGCCAGCAGGTCCTACTCAGGTTCCTCCTACGAGCAGTACTTC.

The chain carries TRBV30 and TRBJ1-1; D perhaps matches TRBD1 (6 bases). Germline-derived CDR1 and CDR2 are GTSNPN and SVGIG (reference sequence). The ends were cut back, 1 base at V and 4 bases at J, with 10 bases in the middle. CDR3 length: 13 amino acids. CDR3 amino acids: CAWSEGGATEAFF. For the CDR3, the DNA is TGTGCCTGGAGTGAGGGGGGGGCCACTGAAGCTTTCTTT.